The 5 T cell receptor beta chains below come from one sample, sequenced in a study of blood T cell repertoires in COVID-19. Here immunoSEQ multiplex PCR was the method, and the copy in TCRdb shows in-frame clones only, minus some. The table shows around 100,000 clones, with 70% to 90% occurring only once. The sequencing sample was made of peripheral blood. Receptors were obtained from a man aged 50 to 60 with active or convalescent COVID-19.

V usage is TRBV3-1 (or the pseudogene TRBV3-2) and J usage is TRBJ2-5, with 8 bases identical to TRBD2. Germline V gene lookup returns CDR1 LGHDT and CDR2 YNNKEL (reference sequence). After removal of 3 bases from V and 2 bases from J, the junction contained 5 bases not matched to a gene. This CDR3 contains 15 residues. The CDR3 protein is CASSQETSGQETQYF. CDR3 nucleotide sequence: TGTGCCAGCAGCCAGGAAACTAGCGGACAAGAGACCCAGTACTTC.

The chain is built from TRBV27 and TRBJ2-2; 8 bases fit TRBD1. The CDR3 length is 16 residues. Trimming at V came to 5 bases and at J to 8 bases, leaving 13 bases not matched to a gene. Germline CDR1 reads MNHEY; CDR2 reads SMNVEV (reference sequence). In DNA form, the CDR3 reads TGTGCCAGCAGTCCCTGGGCAGGGGGCCTTGGGGGGGAGCTGTTTTTT. It is translated as CASSPWAGGLGGELFF.

This sequence joins TRBV19 and TRBJ2-2; 12 bases map to TRBD1. Unmatched junction bases numbered 4, after V lost 3 bases and J lost 5 bases. Per germline, CDR1 LNHDA and CDR2 SQIVND (reference sequence). This CDR3 has 16 residues. CDR3: CASSMGTGGATGELFF. CDR3 DNA: TGTGCCAGTAGTATGGGGACAGGGGGCGCGACCGGGGAGCTGTTTTTT.

The chain has TRBV28 and TRBJ2-1, with D possibly TRBD2 on 7 matching bases. Between the trimmed V and J ends, which lost 4 bases and 7 bases, there was a span of 20 bases. The CDR3 is made up of 16 amino acids. The germline V gene has CDR1 MDHEN and CDR2 SYDVKM. The CDR3 region has the DNA TGTGCCAGCAGTTCTGGGGGGGGGCCAGGGCCAAATGAGCAGTTCTTC. Translation gives CASSSGGGPGPNEQFF. The variable domain in full, completed from reference TRBV28 and TRBJ2-1, reads DVKVTQSSRYLVKRTGEKVFLECVQDMDHENMFWYRQDPGLGLRLIYFSYDVKMKEKGDIPEGYSVSREKKERFSLILESASTNQTSMYLCASSSGGGPGPNEQFFGPGTRLTVL.

In its sample, this clone was seen once. The rearrangement uses TRBV5-1 and TRBJ1-1; maybe TRBD1 (5 bases). The CDR3 is made up of 15 amino acids. The germline gives CDR1 SGHRS, CDR2 YFSETQ. V gave up 5 bases and J gave up 4 bases, with 18 bases separating them. CDR3 coding DNA: TGCGCCAGCAGGGAACATTTACAGGCGTTCACTGAAGCTTTCTTT. As protein: CASREHLQAFTEAFF.